This entry lists 5 T cell receptor beta chains sequenced from one sample in a study of T cell clonality in common variable immunodeficiency. The assay was immunoSEQ multiplex PCR, and TCRdb's table has in-frame clones only and misses some. The table lists 40,000 to 65,000 clones, with no singletons. Material: peripheral blood mononuclear cells. All receptors come from a person between 18 and 75 years old in good health.

Ten or more counts support this clone. Read sequence stops 3 residues before the CDR3 end, and the germline J gene provides the missing end. The chain combines TRBV6-1 with TRBJ1-3; D might be TRBD1 (6 bases). The CDR3 spans 15 residues. The V end was cut by 3 bases, the J end by 4 bases, with 13 bases between. Looked up from germline, CDR1 is MNHNS and CDR2 is SASEGT. The CDR3 is CASSDNRAWGNTIYF. Incomplete CDR3 DNA: TGTGCCAGCAGTGACAACAGGGCGTGGGGAAACACC.

This clone was seen a handful of times. The read falls 3 residues short of the CDR3 end, and the missing part is taken from the germline J gene. This chain connects TRBV13 to TRBJ2-5; 7 nucleotides line up with TRBD1. The CDR3 contains 15 residues. V lost 5 bases and J lost 4; bases outside the gene matches: 10. Germline-derived CDR1 and CDR2 are PRHDT and FYEKMQ (reference sequence). The CDR3 loop is CASSMGTETIETQYF. The DNA read from the CDR3 is TGTGCCAGCAGCATGGGGACAGAGACGATAGAGACC.

This clone was found many times. Coverage ceases 3 residues before the CDR3 finishes, and the germline J gene fills in the end. This sequence joins TRBV7-2 and TRBJ2-1; possible D gene TRBD1, 6 bases. Trimming took 5 bases from V and 1 from J, leaving 9 bases between them. CDR3 length: 14 residues. The germline CDR1 and CDR2 sequences are SGHTA and FQGNSA. This CDR3 is CASSPRGSYNEQFF. The part of the CDR3 DNA that was read is TGTGCCAGCAGCCCGAGGGGGTCCTACAATGAG.

This clone has a handful of counts. The read terminates 3 residues ahead of where the CDR3 ends, so the germline J gene completes it. The genes are TRBV11-2 and TRBJ2-1, with 10 bases that match TRBD2. CDR3 size: 15 residues. Germline CDR1 and CDR2: SGHAT and FQNNGV. Germline trimming cut 5 bases from V and 7 bases from J; bases unmatched to any gene: 8. The CDR3 sequence is CASSPSGSPTNEQFF. The sequenced part of the CDR3 DNA is TGTGCCAGCAGCCCTAGCGGGAGTCCCACGAATGAG.

In this sample, this clone turned up many times. The read terminates 3 residues ahead of where the CDR3 ends, so the germline J gene completes it. The chain combines TRBV10-3 with TRBJ2-7, with 7 bases fitting TRBD1. In germline, CDR1 is ENHRY, CDR2 SYGVKD. The CDR3 length is 13 residues. V lost 11 bases and J lost 0; bases outside the gene matches: 7. The CDR3 protein is CAVQGIYSYEQYF. The CDR3 DNA, read in part, is TGTGCCGTACAGGGGATATACTCCTACGAG.